The sample holds many counts of the clone carrying this TCR beta chain. The antigen remains undetermined. This entry comes from a study of identical twins. The study's findings and limits: Low generation-probability sequences were in excess among twin-shared out-of-frame alpha sequences. Zero-insertion results could be subject to partial confounding by invariant MAIT and iNKT cells. Less excess twin sharing appeared in beta out-of-frame sequences.

A universal primer site was created by template switching, with the cDNA bearing unique molecular identifiers. Using its own MiXCR run on the 5' RACE reads, TCRdb lists one record per CDR3 protein. Of 420,000 or so distinct CDR3 sequences in the sample, approximately 18% were seen once. The V end lost 6 bases, the J end lost 4 bases, and 13 bases lay between the germline ends. CDR1 and CDR2 from the germline V gene are LGHDT and YNNKEL (reference sequence). The CDR3 is made up of 14 amino acids. Sequenced: naive T cells sorted from blood. The TCR comes from a man in his fifties or sixties in good health. V usage is TRBV3-1 and J usage is TRBJ2-1; D gene uncertain. The CDR3 protein is CASSPLQLYNEQFF. The CDR3 nucleotides read TGTGCCAGCAGTCCCTTGCAATTGTACAATGAGCAGTTCTTC.